This T cell receptor (beta chain) was recorded in a study of radiotherapy plus CTLA-4 blockade in lung cancer. Study as a whole: Objective response was observed in roughly 20% of patients, and disease control in 30% to 40%.

Study findings and constraints: Following radiotherapy plus ipilimumab, tumor-derived TCR clones expanded in the blood. With interferon-beta, early dynamics of blood T cell clones were reported to best predict response.

From germline, CDR1 is MNHEY and CDR2 SVGAGI. V was shortened by 6 bases and J by 0 bases, with 12 bases between the two germline ends. This CDR3 comprises 14 residues. A note on this clone: Its antigen is currently unknown.

The table came from immunoSEQ multiplex PCR; TCRdb's copy has only in-frame clones and leaves some out. The repertoire consists of approximately 81,000 clones, with under 80% occurring once and the leading ten covering approximately 3.8%. The source of this sequence is a human donor with non-small cell lung cancer who had a partial response to radiotherapy plus ipilimumab. Some clones in this sample may be carry-over from other donors' samples. This specimen was peripheral blood, taken from a patient treated with radiotherapy plus ipilimumab. The J gene is TRBJ2-7, the V gene TRBV6-5; no definite D call. The CDR3 here is CASRETSDSYEQYF. CDR3 nucleotide sequence: TGTGCCAGCAGGGAGACTTCGGACTCCTACGAGCAGTACTTC.